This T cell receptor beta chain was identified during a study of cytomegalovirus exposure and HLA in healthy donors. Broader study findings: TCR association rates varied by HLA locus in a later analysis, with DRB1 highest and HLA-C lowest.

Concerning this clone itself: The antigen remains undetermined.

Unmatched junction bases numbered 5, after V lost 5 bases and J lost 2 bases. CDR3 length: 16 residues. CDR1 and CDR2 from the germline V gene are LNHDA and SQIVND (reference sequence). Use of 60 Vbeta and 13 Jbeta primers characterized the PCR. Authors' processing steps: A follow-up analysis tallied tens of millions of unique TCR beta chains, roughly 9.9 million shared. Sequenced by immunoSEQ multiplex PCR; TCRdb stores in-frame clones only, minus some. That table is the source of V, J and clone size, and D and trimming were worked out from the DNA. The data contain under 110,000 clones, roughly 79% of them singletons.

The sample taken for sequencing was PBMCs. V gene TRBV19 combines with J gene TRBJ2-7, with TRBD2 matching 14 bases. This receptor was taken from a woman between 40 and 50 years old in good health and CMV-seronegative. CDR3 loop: CASSAPGLAGAYEQYF. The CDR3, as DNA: TGTGCCAGTAGTGCTCCGGGACTAGCGGGAGCCTACGAGCAGTACTTC. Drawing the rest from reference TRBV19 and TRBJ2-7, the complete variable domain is DGGITQSPKYLFRKEGQNVTLSCEQNLNHDAMYWYRQDPGQGLRLIYYSQIVNDFQKGDIAEGYSVSREKKESFPLTVTSAQKNPTAFYLCASSAPGLAGAYEQYFGPGTRLTVT.